This TCR beta chain was found in a study of blood T cell repertoires in COVID-19. Overall study context: T cells, B-cell-depleted T cells, or PBMCs supplied cDNA or gDNA.

Trimming took 5 bases from V and 0 from J, leaving 8 bases between them. The CDR3 has 14 residues. CDR1 is SNHLY and CDR2 is FYNNEI in the germline V gene. This table comes from immunoSEQ multiplex PCR, and its TCRdb copy is limited to in-frame clones, with some not included. Of 250,000 to 300,000 clones in the sample, around 86% were seen once. V usage is TRBV2 and J usage is TRBJ1-3; D remains unclear. Sequenced sample: peripheral blood. The TCR comes from a man in his fifties with acute or convalescent COVID-19. In nucleotides, the CDR3 is TGTGCCAGCAGTTCTTCAGACTCTGGAAACACCATATATTTT. Translation gives CASSSSDSGNTIYF.